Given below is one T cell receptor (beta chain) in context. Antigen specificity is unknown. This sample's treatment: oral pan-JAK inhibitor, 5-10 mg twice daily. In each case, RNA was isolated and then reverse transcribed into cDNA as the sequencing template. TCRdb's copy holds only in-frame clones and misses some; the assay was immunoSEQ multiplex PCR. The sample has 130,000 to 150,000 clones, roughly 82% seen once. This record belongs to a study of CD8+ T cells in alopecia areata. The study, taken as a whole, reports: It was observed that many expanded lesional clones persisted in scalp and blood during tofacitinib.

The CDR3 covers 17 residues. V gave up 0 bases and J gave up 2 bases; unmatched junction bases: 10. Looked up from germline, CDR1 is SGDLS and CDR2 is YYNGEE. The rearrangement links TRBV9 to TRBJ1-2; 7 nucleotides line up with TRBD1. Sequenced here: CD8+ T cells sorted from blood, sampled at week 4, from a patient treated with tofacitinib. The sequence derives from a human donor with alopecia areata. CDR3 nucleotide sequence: TGTGCCAGCAGCGTAGCGAGGGGGGACAGCGTCAACTATGGCTACACCTTC. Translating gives CASSVARGDSVNYGYTF.